This T cell receptor beta chain was identified during a study of type 1 regulatory T cells (dated by TCRdb to about 2021). About the full investigation: An in vitro protocol by which a Tr1-enriched, alloantigen-specific CD4 T cell product named T-allo10 was generated was characterized in the study. Patients with hematological malignancies who were receiving allogeneic hematopoietic stem cell transplantation were the group in which T-allo10 was being clinically evaluated. Overall study outcomes, separate from this receptor: Tr1 cells showed a more restricted TCR repertoire than non-Tr1 cells, which the study interpreted as alloantigen-induced clonal expansion.

The sample was run on an Illumina MiSeq. TCRdb reanalyzed the raw reads on its own, using fastp at Q25 for trimming and MiXCR for clone calling, and kept in-frame beta chains. Each CDR3 protein gets just one entry, which takes the most common genes and DNA from the rows behind it. The sample contains about 60,000 distinct CDR3 sequences, approximately 67% of them found a single time. The top ten clonotypes cover less than 2% of the sample. Concerning this clonotype itself: Its antigen remains unidentified. Base qualities are missing; no much larger clone stands one base away.

The germline V gene encodes CDR1 SGDLS and CDR2 YYNGEE. V has 0 bases trimmed and J has 0 bases trimmed; junction bases matching no gene number 3. The CDR3, cysteine through phenylalanine, is 17 amino acids long. Just the 51-base CDR3 DNA is kept, in frame starting at base 1. The TCR sequence derives from a human donor in good health. The sequence joins TRBV9 to TRBJ2-1, with TRBD2 identical over 10 junction bases. Specimen: cultured non-Tr1 T cells, either the whole culture or a sorted T cell fraction (not recorded which). The sample's cell subset or site, from its label and the paper: non-Tr1 population from the T-allo10 product. The CDR3 has the sequence CASSVAPSGSSYNEQFF. DNA sequence: TGTGCCAGCAGCGTAGCTCCTAGCGGGAGCTCCTACAATGAGCAGTTCTTC.